The 25 T cell receptor beta chains reported below all come from one sample, sequenced in a study of spatial heterogeneity in lung cancer. Study observations and caveats: In tumors, expanded intratumoral alpha and beta TCR counts tracked mutation counts.

TCRdb re-called the 5' RACE reads with MiXCR, one entry per CDR3 protein. The sample consists of more than 10,000 distinct CDR3 sequences, roughly 2.9% of them appearing once. Which antigens these TCRs recognize remains unknown. Time point given: sample taken at primary tumor resection. The material was lung tumor tissue, obtained at surgery. These receptors all come from a male donor with early-stage non-small cell lung cancer.

This clonotype was observed many times. The rearrangement uses TRBV7-3 and TRBJ1-3, with unresolved D. The CDR3 is 15 amino acids. V dropped 0 bases and J dropped 0 bases, with 6 bases sitting between them. Germline-derived CDR1 and CDR2 are SGHTA and FQGTGA. The CDR3 loop is CASSLTGHSGNTIYF. Written as DNA, the CDR3 is TGTGCCAGCAGCTTAACAGGGCACTCTGGAAACACCATATATTTT.

In its sample, this clonotype was seen many times. J is TRBJ2-1 and V is TRBV10-1; no clear D gene. The CDR3 covers 16 residues. V was cut by 1 base and J by 0 bases, with 10 bases left in between. Germline V CDR1 and CDR2: WNHNN, SYGVQD (reference sequence). The CDR3, as DNA: TGCGCCAGCAGTGAGTTCTGGGGAAGCTCCTACAATGAGCAGTTCTTC. This gives the protein CASSEFWGSSYNEQFF.

This clonotype is labeled medium-sized (0.01 to 0.1%). V usage is TRBV20-1 and J usage is TRBJ1-2, with 7 bases aligning to TRBD1. CDR3 size: 13 residues. V lost 5 bases and J lost 4; bases outside the gene matches: 7. Per the germline V gene, CDR1 is DFQATT and CDR2 is SNEGSKA (reference sequence). CDR3 region: CSAGVGQFYGYTF. CDR3 in DNA: TGCAGTGCTGGAGTGGGACAGTTCTATGGCTACACCTTC.

This clonotype was counted many times. The rearrangement uses TRBV28 and TRBJ2-7; a possible D gene is TRBD1 (6 bases). CDR3 length: 14 amino acids. Germline CDR1 and CDR2: MDHEN and SYDVKM. V dropped 6 bases and J dropped 3 bases, with 15 bases sitting between them. CDR3 residues: CASSTPGQVYEQYF. CDR3 nucleotide sequence: TGTGCCAGCAGCACCCCGGGACAAGTCTACGAGCAGTACTTC.

This clonotype was seen at least ten times. This chain connects TRBV10-3 to TRBJ2-6, with 9 bases aligning to TRBD1. V lost 6 bases and J lost 2; bases outside the gene matches: 8. This CDR3 region has 17 residues. Germline V gene sequence: CDR1 ENHRY, CDR2 SYGVKD. The CDR3 sequence is CAISGTGRTTGANVLTF. The CDR3 bases are TGTGCCATCAGCGGGACAGGGCGAACTACTGGGGCCAACGTCCTGACTTTC.

This clonotype is labeled large. The chain employs TRBV30 and TRBJ2-2; D gene ambiguous. Germline CDR1 GTSNPN, CDR2 SVGIG (reference sequence). Trimming shortened V by 2 bases and J by 3 bases, and 16 bases separated the two germline ends. The CDR3 runs to 16 residues. The CDR3 protein is CAWSLVKSGYTGELFF. CDR3 in DNA: TGTGCCTGGAGTTTGGTGAAGTCGGGTTACACCGGGGAGCTGTTTTTT.

This clonotype was counted many times. The rearrangement uses TRBV20-1 and TRBJ1-2; 7 bases are shared with TRBD1. The V gene's germline CDR1 is DFQATT and CDR2 SNEGSKA (reference sequence). Losses at the gene ends were 6 bases for V and 3 bases for J; bases not matched to a gene: 13. The CDR3 is 15 residues long. The CDR3 bases are TGCAGTGCCGCCTCCGCTGGGACAGTAGACTATGGCTACACCTTC. Its protein product is CSAASAGTVDYGYTF.

This clonotype occurred a few times. The genes are TRBV27 and TRBJ2-7; 8 bases align to TRBD1. The J segment lost 0 bases and the V segment lost 6 bases, leaving 7 bases of the junction unmatched. The CDR3 has 15 amino acids. Germline CDR1 is MNHEY and CDR2 is SMNVEV (reference sequence). This chain's CDR3 is CASSLAGQASYEQYF. The CDR3 DNA follows: TGTGCCAGCAGCTTGGCGGGACAGGCCTCCTACGAGCAGTACTTC.

Many counts were recorded for this clonotype. The rearrangement links TRBV5-1 to TRBJ2-3, with TRBD1 as a possible D gene (6 bases). This CDR3 contains 14 residues. Germline values: CDR1 SGHRS, CDR2 YFSETQ. Trimming pared 4 bases from V and 2 bases from J, leaving 11 bases between. In DNA form, the CDR3 reads TGCGCCAGCAGCACCGGACAGTACACAGATACGCAGTATTTT. It specifies CASSTGQYTDTQYF.

This clonotype was counted at least ten times. This rearrangement joins TRBV7-2 to TRBJ2-7; D remains ambiguous. The germline V and J ends were trimmed by 3 bases and 7 bases, with 13 bases remaining between them. This CDR3 spans 13 amino acids. Germline V CDR1 and CDR2: SGHTA, FQGNSA. CDR3 nucleotides: TGTGCCAGCAGCTTCAAGGTAGTAGGGGAGCAGTACTTC. This translates into CASSFKVVGEQYF.

A word on this clonotype: This may stem from a read error, because a much larger clone lies one nucleotide away. The chain uses TRBV7-2 and TRBJ2-7; no clear D gene. The germline V gene encodes CDR1 SGHTA and CDR2 FQGNSA. V was shortened by 3 bases and J by 7 bases, with 16 bases between the two germline ends. The CDR3 extends over 14 amino acids. CDR3 coding DNA: TGTGCCAGCAGCTTCCTGGACCAAGGGTATGAGCAGTACTTC. Its translation: CASSFLDQGYEQYF. Drawing the rest from reference TRBV7-2 and TRBJ2-7, the complete variable domain is GAGVSQSPSNKVTEKGKDVELRCDPISGHTALYWYRQSLGQGLEFLIYFQGNSAPDKSGLPSDRFSAERTGGSVSTLTIQRTQQEDSAVYLCASSFLDQGYEQYFGPGTRLTVT.

This chain joins TRBV6-4 and TRBJ2-1, with TRBD2 identical over 10 bases. V was clipped by 4 bases and J by 8 bases; unmatched bases: 8. The germline V gene encodes CDR1 MRHNA and CDR2 SNTAGT. The CDR3 runs 15 residues. CDR3 DNA sequence: TGTGCCAGCAGTGTGGATAGCGGGGGGTTGGATGAGCAGTTCTTC. Protein sequence: CASSVDSGGLDEQFF.

In this sample, this clonotype turned up many times. This rearrangement joins TRBV10-3 to TRBJ1-5; 7 bases are shared with TRBD1. CDR3 length equals 15 residues. Germline V CDR1 and CDR2: ENHRY, SYGVKD. After removal of 2 bases from V and 0 bases from J, the junction contained 1 base not matched to a gene. DNA for the CDR3: TGTGCCATCAGTGAGGGGACAGCTAGCAATCAGCCCCAGCATTTT. Amino acid sequence: CAISEGTASNQPQHF.

By sample fraction, this clonotype is medium-sized. The chain has TRBV6-6 and TRBJ2-3, with TRBD1 matching over 7 bases. The CDR3 consists of 13 residues. Germline assignment: CDR1 MNHNY and CDR2 SVGAGI (reference sequence). The CDR3 sequence: CVLRDRVTDTQYF. DNA for the CDR3: TGTGTACTTCGGGACAGAGTTACAGATACGCAGTATTTT.

This clonotype ranks as medium-sized. V is TRBV29-1 and J is TRBJ2-5; no reliable D call. Trimming cost V 4 bases and J 5 bases, with 14 bases left between them. Germline loops: CDR1 SQVTM, CDR2 ANQGSEA. CDR3 length: 13 residues. CDR3 DNA: TGCAGCGTTGTAGGCCTAGTCGACGAGACCCAGTACTTC. This sequence encodes CSVVGLVDETQYF.

Many counts were recorded for this clonotype. The chain links TRBV5-5 to TRBJ2-7; TRBD2 might be the D (7 bases). The CDR3 runs 15 residues. From germline, CDR1 is SGHKS and CDR2 YYEKEE (reference sequence). With 4 bases removed from V and 3 bases from J, the gap between germline ends came to 17 bases. CDR3 sequence: CASSLLGGGYYEQYF. The DNA for the CDR3 is TGTGCCAGCAGCCTATTAGGGGGGGGGTACTACGAGCAGTACTTC.

This clonotype was observed many times. V gene TRBV28 combines with J gene TRBJ1-1, with a possible D match to TRBD1 (5 bases). The CDR3 has 16 residues. The V and J ends lost 3 bases and 1 base respectively, with 15 bases between them. Per germline, CDR1 MDHEN and CDR2 SYDVKM. CDR3 protein: CASSFIAAGKNTEAFF. In DNA, the CDR3 is TGTGCCAGCAGTTTTATTGCAGCAGGGAAGAACACTGAAGCTTTCTTT.

This chain joins TRBV7-9 and TRBJ2-7; 7 positions agree with TRBD2. Per germline, CDR1 SEHNR and CDR2 FQNEAQ (reference sequence). The J segment lost 3 bases and the V segment lost 7 bases, leaving 18 bases of the junction unmatched. The CDR3 contains 17 residues. CDR3 amino acids: CASTLSGPRGGFYEQYF. CDR3 nucleotide sequence: TGTGCCAGCACCCTAAGCGGTCCCCGGGGAGGGTTCTACGAGCAGTACTTC.

J is TRBJ2-3 and V is TRBV12-3 or TRBV12-4; D not certain. The CDR3 totals 14 residues. V lost 2 bases and J 2 bases, leaving 8 bases between the germline ends. The CDR3 nucleotides read TGTGCCAGCAGTTTAAGGCCCCACACAGATACGCAGTATTTT. It specifies CASSLRPHTDTQYF.

This clonotype was found many times. The chain is built from TRBV7-2 and TRBJ2-7, with a possible D match to TRBD2 (6 bases). The germline CDR1 and CDR2 sequences are SGHTA and FQGNSA. The CDR3 runs to 15 residues. V lost 5 bases and J 7 bases, leaving 21 bases between the germline ends. The CDR3 region is CASSPQRGGTPEQYF. In DNA, the CDR3 is TGTGCCAGCAGCCCACAAAGAGGCGGGACCCCAGAGCAGTACTTC.

The chain combines TRBV6-5 with TRBJ1-1, with 9 bases fitting TRBD1. The V and J ends lost 2 bases and 7 bases, in that order; junction bases with no gene match: 11. The germline V gene encodes CDR1 MNHEY and CDR2 SVGAGI. The CDR3 sequence is 16 residues long. CDR3 DNA sequence: TGTGCCAGCAGTTACCTACCGGGACAGGGAACTGGTGAAGCTTTCTTT. This translates into CASSYLPGQGTGEAFF.

There are many counts of this clonotype. The chain uses TRBV2 and TRBJ1-2; 7 nucleotides line up with TRBD1. The CDR3 covers 12 residues. Unmatched junction bases numbered 9, after V lost 10 bases and J lost 7 bases. Germline CDR1 reads SNHLY; CDR2 reads FYNNEI. CDR3 sequence (DNA): TGTGCCACCTGGGGGGCAGGGGGTGGCTACACCTTC. It codes for CATWGAGGGYTF.

There are many counts of this clonotype. The chain uses TRBV9 and TRBJ1-1; TRBD1 is a possible D gene (5 bases). The germline V gene encodes CDR1 SGDLS and CDR2 YYNGEE. This CDR3 has 15 residues. V was shortened by 4 bases and J by 6 bases, with 19 bases between the two germline ends. CDR3 coding DNA: TGTGCCAGCAGCTTGGGGACTCGTAAAGGCCCTGAAGCTTTCTTT. It encodes CASSLGTRKGPEAFF.

This clonotype was seen a few times. This chain links TRBV28 with TRBJ2-1; 14 nucleotides agree with TRBD2. After removal of 0 bases from V and 10 bases from J, the junction contained 5 bases not matched to a gene. The CDR3 runs to 16 residues. Germline lookup yields CDR1 MDHEN and CDR2 SYDVKM. CDR3: CASSLWTTSGGGEQFF. CDR3 in DNA: TGTGCCAGCAGTTTATGGACGACTAGCGGGGGGGGGGAGCAGTTCTTC.

This clonotype was recorded many times. This sequence joins TRBV11-3 and TRBJ2-3; D is perhaps TRBD1 or TRBD2 (5 bases each). CDR3 size: 15 residues. V lost 4 bases to trimming and J lost 6 bases, with 17 bases between them. The germline CDR1 and CDR2 sequences are SGHNT and YENEEA. The CDR3 DNA reads TGTGCCAGCAGCTCTTCCGGGACCCAGCACGATACGCAGTATTTT. Its translation is CASSSSGTQHDTQYF.